These 5 T cell receptor beta chains originate from one sample sequenced in a study of T cells in localized non-small cell lung cancer. The assay was immunoSEQ multiplex PCR, and TCRdb's table has in-frame clones only and misses some. The profile shows some 82,000 clones, around three quarters of them singletons. Sequences were derived from PBMCs, sampled before any cancer treatment. These receptors were obtained from a man aged 35 to 70 with stage II squamous cell lung carcinoma.

This chain joins TRBV30 and TRBJ1-1; D is unresolved. Trimming pared 4 bases from V and 4 bases from J, leaving 16 bases between. Germline V gene sequence: CDR1 GTSNPN, CDR2 SVGIG (reference sequence). This CDR3 has 14 residues. CDR3 sequence (DNA): TGTGCCTGGATGACGTTCGGGAGTATCACTGAAGCTTTCTTT. The encoded protein is CAWMTFGSITEAFF. Complete variable domain (other parts from reference TRBV30 and TRBJ1-1): SQTIHQWPATLVQPVGSPLSLECTVEGTSNPNLYWYRQAAGRGLQLLFYSVGIGQISSEVPQNLSASRPQDRQFILSSKKLLLSDSGFYLCAWMTFGSITEAFFGQGTRLTVV.

The V and J genes are TRBV19 and TRBJ2-1, with a possible D match to TRBD1 (6 bases). Trimming removed 3 bases from V and 4 bases from J, with 13 bases in between. This CDR3 spans 15 amino acids. CDR1 is LNHDA and CDR2 is SQIVND in the germline V gene (reference sequence). The CDR3 DNA is TGTGCCAGTAGTATGGGAAGAGGACAGTACAATGAGCAGTTCTTC. It specifies CASSMGRGQYNEQFF.

The gene calls are TRBV9 and TRBJ2-5; TRBD1 might be the D (5 bases). The CDR3 covers 13 residues. V dropped 1 base and J dropped 5 bases, with 9 bases sitting between them. Germline V lookup: CDR1 SGDLS, CDR2 YYNGEE. This CDR3 reads CASSVTPGETQYF. As DNA, the CDR3 is TGTGCCAGCAGCGTAACCCCAGGGGAGACCCAGTACTTC.

The chain recombines TRBV5-5 with TRBJ1-5; D is possibly TRBD1 (5 bases). CDR1 SGHKS and CDR2 YYEKEE come from the germline V gene (reference sequence). The CDR3 runs 15 residues. Deletions cut 0 bases from V and 4 bases from J, with 11 bases between. In nucleotides, the CDR3 is TGTGCCAGCAGCTTGGGGCCCAGGGATAATCAGCCCCAGCATTTT. It translates to CASSLGPRDNQPQHF.

This sequence joins TRBV4-1 and TRBJ2-1; 9 nucleotides align to TRBD2. The germline gives CDR1 MGHRA, CDR2 YSYEKL. CDR3 length equals 15 residues. With V trimmed by 3 bases and J by 10 bases, 10 bases remained unmatched. The CDR3 coding sequence is TGCGCCAGCAGCCAGGGACTAGCAGGGCAGGAGGAGCAGTTCTTC. It specifies CASSQGLAGQEEQFF.